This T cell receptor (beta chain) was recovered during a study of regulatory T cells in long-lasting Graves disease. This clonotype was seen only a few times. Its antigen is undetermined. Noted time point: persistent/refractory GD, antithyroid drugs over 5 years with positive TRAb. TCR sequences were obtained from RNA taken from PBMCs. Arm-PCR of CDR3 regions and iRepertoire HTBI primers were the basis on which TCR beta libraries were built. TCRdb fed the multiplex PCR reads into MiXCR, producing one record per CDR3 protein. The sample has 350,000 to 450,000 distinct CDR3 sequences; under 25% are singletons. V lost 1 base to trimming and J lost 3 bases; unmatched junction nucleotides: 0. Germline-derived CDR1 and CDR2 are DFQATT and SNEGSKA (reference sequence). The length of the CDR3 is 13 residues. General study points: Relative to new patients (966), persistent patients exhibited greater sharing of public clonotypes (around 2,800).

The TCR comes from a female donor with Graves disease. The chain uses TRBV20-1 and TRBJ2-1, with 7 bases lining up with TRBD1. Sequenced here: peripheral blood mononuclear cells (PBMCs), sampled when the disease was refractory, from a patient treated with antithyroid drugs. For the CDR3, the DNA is TGCAGTGCTAGAGGACAGGGCTACAATGAGCAGTTCTTC. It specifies CSARGQGYNEQFF.